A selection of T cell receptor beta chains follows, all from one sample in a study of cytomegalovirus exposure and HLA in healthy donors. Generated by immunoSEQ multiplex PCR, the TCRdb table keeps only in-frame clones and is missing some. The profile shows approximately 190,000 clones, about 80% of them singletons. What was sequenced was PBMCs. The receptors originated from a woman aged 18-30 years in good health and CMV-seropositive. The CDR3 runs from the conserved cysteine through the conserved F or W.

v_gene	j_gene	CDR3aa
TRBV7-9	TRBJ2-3	CASSADRVLDTQYF
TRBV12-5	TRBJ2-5	CASGLGRLTSGGETQYF
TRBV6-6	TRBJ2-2	CASSYEGELFF
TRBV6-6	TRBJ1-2	CASRGDRPYGYTF
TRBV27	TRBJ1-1	CASSFAGVPNTEAFF
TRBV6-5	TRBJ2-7	CASSYATGAYEQYF
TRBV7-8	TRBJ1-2	CASSLQGRGYTF
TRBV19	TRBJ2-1	CASTPPGGGEQFF
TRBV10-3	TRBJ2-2	CASLAGDTGELFF
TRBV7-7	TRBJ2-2	CATGLGIGETGELFF
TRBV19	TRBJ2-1	CASSTAYNEQFF
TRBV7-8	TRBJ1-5	CASNTGTGGVQPQHF
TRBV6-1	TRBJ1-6	CASSEAANWVNNSPLHF
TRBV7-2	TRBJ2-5	CASSPAGIAGGLKTQYF
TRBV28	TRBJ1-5	CASSSGTAHQPQHF
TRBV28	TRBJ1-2	CASSEGEPRGYTF
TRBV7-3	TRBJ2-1	CASSPTAAEEQFF
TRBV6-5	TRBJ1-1	CASSYGRNTEAFF
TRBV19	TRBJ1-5	CASSIAGWDQPQHF
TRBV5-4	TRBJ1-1	CASSFKGANTEAFF
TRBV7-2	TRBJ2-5	CASSSLAGGFETQYF
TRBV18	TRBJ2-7	CASSPGTVSYEQYF
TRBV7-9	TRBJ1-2	CASSWGGSDYGYTF
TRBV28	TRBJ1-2	CASREGQENYGYTF
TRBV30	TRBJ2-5	CAWTPGGETQYF
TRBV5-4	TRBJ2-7	CASSYLQGASYEQYF
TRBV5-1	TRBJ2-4	CASSLAGPGGGQENIQYF
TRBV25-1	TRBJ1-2	CASSGRVLRDSYGYTF
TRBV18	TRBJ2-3	CASSPPTGGDTQYF
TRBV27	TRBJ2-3	CASSSDTLPRTDTQYF
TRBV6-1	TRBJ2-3	CASSEVVALERSTDTQYF
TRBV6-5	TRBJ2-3	CASSYASGGSDTQYF
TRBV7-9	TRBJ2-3	CASSPGGVGTDTQYF
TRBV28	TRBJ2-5	CASSLLAGHETQYF
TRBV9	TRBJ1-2	CASSVGGRVEGYTF
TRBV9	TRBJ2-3	CASSVLSGRPHTQYF
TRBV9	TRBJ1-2	CASSGTSTRSYGYTF
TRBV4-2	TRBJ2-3	CASSQPRRTDTQYF
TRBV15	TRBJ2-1	CATSRGGRGRENEQFF
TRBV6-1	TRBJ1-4	CASSVKLGVGEKLFF
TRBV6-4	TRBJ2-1	CASSDWGQSSYNEQFF
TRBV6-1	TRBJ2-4	CASRAATGLNIQYF
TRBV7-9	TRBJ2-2	CASSLMLVSGELFF
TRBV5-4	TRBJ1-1	CASSLVQGTEAFF
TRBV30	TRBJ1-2	CAWAGQNYGYTF
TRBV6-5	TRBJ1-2	CASSSLRDRNYGYTF
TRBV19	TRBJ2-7	CASSGSGSGEYEQYF
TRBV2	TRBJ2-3	CASSEDGQGADTQYF
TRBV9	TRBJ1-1	CASSVDRWSEAFF
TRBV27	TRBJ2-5	CAPRTQYF
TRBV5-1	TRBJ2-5	CASSLVGGPVETQYF